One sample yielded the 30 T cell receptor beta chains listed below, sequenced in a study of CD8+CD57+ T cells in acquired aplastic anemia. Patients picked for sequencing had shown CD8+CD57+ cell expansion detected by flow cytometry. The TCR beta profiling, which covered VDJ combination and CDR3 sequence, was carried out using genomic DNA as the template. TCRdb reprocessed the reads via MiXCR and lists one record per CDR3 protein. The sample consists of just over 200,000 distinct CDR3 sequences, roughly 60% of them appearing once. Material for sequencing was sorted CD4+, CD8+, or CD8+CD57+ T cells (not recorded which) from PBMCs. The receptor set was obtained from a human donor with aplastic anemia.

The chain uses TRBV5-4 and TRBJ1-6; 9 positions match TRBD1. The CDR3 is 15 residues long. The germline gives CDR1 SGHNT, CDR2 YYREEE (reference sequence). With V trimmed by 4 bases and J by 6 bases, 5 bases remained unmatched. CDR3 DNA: TGTGCCAGCAGCGAGGGACAGGGAAGTAATTCACCCCTCCACTTT. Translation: CASSEGQGSNSPLHF.

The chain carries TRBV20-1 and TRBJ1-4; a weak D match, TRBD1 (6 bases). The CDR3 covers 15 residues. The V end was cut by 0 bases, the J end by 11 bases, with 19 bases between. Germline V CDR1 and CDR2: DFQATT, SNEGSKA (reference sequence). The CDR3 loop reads CSARDLGQGSGKLFF. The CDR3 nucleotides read TGCAGTGCTAGAGATTTGGGGCAGGGGTCCGGGAAACTGTTTTTT.

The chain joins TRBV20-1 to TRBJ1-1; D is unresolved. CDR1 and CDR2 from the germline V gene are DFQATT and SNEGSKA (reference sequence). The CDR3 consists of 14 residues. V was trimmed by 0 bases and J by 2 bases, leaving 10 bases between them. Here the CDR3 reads CSARDPGSNTEAFF. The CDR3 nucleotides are TGCAGTGCTAGAGACCCAGGAAGCAACACTGAAGCTTTCTTT.

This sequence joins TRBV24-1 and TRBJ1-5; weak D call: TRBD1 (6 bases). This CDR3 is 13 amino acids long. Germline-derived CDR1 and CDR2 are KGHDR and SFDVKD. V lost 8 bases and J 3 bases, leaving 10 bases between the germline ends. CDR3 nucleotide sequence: TGTGCCACCAAGGGACAATCCAATCAGCCCCAGCATTTT. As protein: CATKGQSNQPQHF.

CDR3 DNA: TGTGCCAGCAATAGTCGCGGAACGAACACCGGGGAGCTGTTTTTT. Translated: CASNSRGTNTGELFF. The V and J genes are TRBV2 and TRBJ2-2; D remains unclear. Germline V gene data show CDR1 as SNHLY and CDR2 as FYNNEI. Trimming cost V 7 bases and J 0 bases, with 12 bases left between them. The CDR3 runs to 15 residues.

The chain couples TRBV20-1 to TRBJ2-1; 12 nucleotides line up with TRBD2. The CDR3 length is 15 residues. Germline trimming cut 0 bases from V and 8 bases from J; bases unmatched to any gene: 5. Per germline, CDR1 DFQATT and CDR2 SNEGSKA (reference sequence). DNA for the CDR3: TGCAGTGCTAGAGAACTAGCGGGGGGTAGGGATGAGCAGTTCTTC. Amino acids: CSARELAGGRDEQFF.

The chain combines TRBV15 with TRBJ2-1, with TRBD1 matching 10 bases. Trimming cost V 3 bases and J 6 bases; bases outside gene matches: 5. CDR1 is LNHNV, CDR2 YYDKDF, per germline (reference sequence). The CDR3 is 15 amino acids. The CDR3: CATSSSGTGANEQFF. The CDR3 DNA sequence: TGTGCCACCAGCAGCTCCGGGACAGGGGCCAATGAGCAGTTCTTC.

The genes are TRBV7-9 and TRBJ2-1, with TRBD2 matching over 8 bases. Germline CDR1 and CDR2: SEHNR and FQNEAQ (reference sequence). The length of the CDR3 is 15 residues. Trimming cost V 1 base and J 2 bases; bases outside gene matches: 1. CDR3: CASSLVAGTYNEQFF. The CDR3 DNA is TGTGCCAGCAGCTTAGTAGCGGGGACCTACAATGAGCAGTTCTTC.

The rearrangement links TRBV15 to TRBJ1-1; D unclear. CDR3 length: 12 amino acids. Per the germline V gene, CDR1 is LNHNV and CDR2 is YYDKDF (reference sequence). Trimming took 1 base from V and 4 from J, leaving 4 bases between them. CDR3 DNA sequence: TGTGCCACCAGCAGAGCAGGCACTGAAGCTTTCTTT. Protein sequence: CATSRAGTEAFF.

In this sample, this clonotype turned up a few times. CDR3 DNA: TGTGCCAGCAGCTTGGCTGTTACCGGGGAGCTGTTTTTT. Residues: CASSLAVTGELFF. The chain has TRBV5-6 and TRBJ2-2; D is uncertain. CDR3 length: 13 residues. V lost 0 bases and J lost 5, with 5 bases in between. The germline V gene has CDR1 SGHDT and CDR2 YYEEEE.

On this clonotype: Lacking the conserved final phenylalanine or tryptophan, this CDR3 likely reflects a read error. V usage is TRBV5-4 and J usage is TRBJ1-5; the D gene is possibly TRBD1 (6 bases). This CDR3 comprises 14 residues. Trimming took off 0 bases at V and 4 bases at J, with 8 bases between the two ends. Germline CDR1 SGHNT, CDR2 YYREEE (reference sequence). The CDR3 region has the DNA TGTGCCAGCAGCTTGGAGGGGGGGAATCAGCCCCAGCATCTT. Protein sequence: CASSLEGGNQPQHL.

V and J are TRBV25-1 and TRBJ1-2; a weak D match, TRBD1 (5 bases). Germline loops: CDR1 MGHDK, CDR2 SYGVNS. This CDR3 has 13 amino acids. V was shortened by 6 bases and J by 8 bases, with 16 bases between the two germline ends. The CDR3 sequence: CASSDGGFQGYTF. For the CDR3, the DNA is TGTGCCAGCAGCGACGGGGGGTTTCAGGGCTACACCTTC.

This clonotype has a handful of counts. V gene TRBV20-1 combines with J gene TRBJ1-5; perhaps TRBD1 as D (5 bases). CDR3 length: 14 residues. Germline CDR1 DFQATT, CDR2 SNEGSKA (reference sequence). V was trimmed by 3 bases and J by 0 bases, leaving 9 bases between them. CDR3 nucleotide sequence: TGCAGTGCTAGCCGGGGGAATAGCAATCAGCCCCAGCATTTT. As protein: CSASRGNSNQPQHF.

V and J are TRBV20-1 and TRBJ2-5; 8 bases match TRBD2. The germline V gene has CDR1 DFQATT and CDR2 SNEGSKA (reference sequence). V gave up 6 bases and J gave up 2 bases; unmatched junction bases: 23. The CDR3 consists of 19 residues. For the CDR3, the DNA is TGCAGTGCGAAAATAGGGGACGCCATGGCTAGCGGGTTACAAGAGACCCAGTACTTC. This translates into CSAKIGDAMASGLQETQYF.

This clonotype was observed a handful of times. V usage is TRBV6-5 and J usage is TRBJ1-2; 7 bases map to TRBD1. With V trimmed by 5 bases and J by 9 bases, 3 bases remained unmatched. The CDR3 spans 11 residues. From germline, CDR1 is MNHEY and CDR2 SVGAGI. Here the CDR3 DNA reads TGTGCCAGCAGTCAGGGGGGTAGCTACACCTTC. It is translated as CASSQGGSYTF.

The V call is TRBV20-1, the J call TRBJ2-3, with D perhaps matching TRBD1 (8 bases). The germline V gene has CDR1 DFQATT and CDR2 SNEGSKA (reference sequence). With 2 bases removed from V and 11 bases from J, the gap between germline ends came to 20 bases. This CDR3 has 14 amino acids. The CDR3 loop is CSARSDRDYNEQYF. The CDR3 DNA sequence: TGCAGTGCTAGATCGGACAGGGACTACAATGAGCAGTATTTT.

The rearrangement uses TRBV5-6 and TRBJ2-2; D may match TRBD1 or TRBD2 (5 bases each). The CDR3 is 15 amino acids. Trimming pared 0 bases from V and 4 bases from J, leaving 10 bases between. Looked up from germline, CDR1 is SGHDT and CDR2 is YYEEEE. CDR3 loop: CASSLGSGSTGELFF. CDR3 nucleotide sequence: TGTGCCAGCAGCTTGGGATCAGGGAGCACCGGGGAGCTGTTTTTT.

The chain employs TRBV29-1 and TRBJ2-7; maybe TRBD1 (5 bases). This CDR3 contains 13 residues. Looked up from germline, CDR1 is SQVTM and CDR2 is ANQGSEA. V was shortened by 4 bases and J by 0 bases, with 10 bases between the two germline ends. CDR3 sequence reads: CSVGQLSSYEQYF. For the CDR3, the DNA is TGCAGCGTTGGACAGTTAAGCTCCTACGAGCAGTACTTC.

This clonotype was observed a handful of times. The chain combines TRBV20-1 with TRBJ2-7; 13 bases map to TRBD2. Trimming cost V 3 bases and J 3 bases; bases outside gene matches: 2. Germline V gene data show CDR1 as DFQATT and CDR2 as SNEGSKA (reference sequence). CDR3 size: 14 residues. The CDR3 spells CSARTSGGYYEQYV. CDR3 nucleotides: TGCAGTGCTAGGACTAGCGGGGGGTACTACGAGCAGTACGTC.

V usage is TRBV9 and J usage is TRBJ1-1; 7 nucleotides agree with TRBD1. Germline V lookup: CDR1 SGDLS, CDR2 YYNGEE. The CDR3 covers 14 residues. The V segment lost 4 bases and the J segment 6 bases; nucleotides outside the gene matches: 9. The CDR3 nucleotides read TGTGCCAGCAGCTATGGGGGACAGTATTCTGAAGCTTTCTTT. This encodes CASSYGGQYSEAFF.

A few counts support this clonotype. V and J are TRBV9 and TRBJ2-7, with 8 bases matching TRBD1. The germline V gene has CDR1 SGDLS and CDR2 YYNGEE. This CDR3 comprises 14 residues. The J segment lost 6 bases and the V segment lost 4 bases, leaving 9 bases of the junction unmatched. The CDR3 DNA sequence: TGTGCCAGCAGCCCCACGGACAGGGTTCGCGAGCAGTACTTC. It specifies CASSPTDRVREQYF.

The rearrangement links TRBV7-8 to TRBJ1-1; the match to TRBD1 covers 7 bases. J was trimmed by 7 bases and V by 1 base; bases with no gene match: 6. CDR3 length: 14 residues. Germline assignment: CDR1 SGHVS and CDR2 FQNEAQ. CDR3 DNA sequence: TGTGCCAGCAGCTTAGAGGGGACAGACCTTGAAGCTTTCTTT. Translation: CASSLEGTDLEAFF.

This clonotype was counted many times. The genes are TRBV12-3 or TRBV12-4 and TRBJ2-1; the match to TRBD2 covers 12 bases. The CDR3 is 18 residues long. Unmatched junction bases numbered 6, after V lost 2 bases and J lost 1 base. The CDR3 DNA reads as TGTGCCAGCAGTTTACGGTGGACTAGCGGGGTTTCCTACAATGAGCAGTTCTTC. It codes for CASSLRWTSGVSYNEQFF.

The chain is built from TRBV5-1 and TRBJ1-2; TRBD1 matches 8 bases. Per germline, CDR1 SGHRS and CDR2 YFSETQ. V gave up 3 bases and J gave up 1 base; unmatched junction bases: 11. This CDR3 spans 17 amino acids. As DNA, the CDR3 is TGCGCCAGCAGCTCCTGGAAGGGACAGGTTGATAACTATGGCTACACCTTC. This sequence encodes CASSSWKGQVDNYGYTF.

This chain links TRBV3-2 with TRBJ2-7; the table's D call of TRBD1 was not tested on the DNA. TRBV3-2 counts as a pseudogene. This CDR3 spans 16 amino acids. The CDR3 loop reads CASSEGAGRLTYEQYF. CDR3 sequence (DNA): TGTGCCAGCAGTGAGGGCGCGGGACGCCTAACCTACGAGCAGTACTTC.

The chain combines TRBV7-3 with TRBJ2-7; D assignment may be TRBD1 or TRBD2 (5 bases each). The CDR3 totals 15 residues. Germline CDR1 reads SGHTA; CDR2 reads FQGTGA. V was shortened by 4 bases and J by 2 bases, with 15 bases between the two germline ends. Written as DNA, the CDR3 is TGTGCCAGCAGCTCCCCCCGGGACCGAGCCTACGAGCAGTACTTC. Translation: CASSSPRDRAYEQYF.

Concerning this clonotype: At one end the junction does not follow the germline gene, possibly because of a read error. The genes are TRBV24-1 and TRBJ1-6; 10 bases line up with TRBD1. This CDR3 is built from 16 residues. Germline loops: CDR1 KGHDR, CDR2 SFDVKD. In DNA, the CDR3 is TGTGCCACCAGTGACGCCAGACAGGGGGCACTTTCACCCCCCCACTTT. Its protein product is CATSDARQGALSPPHF.

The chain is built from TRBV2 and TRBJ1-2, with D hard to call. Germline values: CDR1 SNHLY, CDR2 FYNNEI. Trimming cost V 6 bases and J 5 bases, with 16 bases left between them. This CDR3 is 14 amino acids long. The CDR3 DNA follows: TGTGCCAGCAGCCTTGAGGGCTCTCTTTATGGCTACACCTTC. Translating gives CASSLEGSLYGYTF. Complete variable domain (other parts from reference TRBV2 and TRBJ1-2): EPEVTQTPSHQVTQMGQEVILRCVPISNHLYFYWYRQILGQKVEFLVSFYNNEISEKSEIFDDQFSVERPDGSNFTLKIRSTKLEDSAMYFCASSLEGSLYGYTFGSGTRLTVV.

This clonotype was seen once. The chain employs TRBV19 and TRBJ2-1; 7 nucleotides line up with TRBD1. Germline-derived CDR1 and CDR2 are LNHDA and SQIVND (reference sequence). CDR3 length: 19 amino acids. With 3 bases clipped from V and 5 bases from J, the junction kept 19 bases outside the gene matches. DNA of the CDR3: TGTGCCAGTAGTATCGCCAGGCCAGGGACAGTCCTTAGGAACAATGAGCAGTTCTTC. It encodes CASSIARPGTVLRNNEQFF.

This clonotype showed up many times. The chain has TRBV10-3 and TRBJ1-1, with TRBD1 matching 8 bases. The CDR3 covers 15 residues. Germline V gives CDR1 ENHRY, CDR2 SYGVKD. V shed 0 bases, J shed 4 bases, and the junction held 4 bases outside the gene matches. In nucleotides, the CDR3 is TGTGCCATCAGTGAGTCGGACAGGGTGGCCACTGAAGCTTTCTTT. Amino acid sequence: CAISESDRVATEAFF.